One sample yielded the 21 T cell receptor beta chains listed below, sequenced in a study of blood T cell repertoires in COVID-19. Sequencing used immunoSEQ multiplex PCR; TCRdb keeps in-frame clones, though not all of them. The table shows 93,000 or so clones, with 70% to 90% occurring only once. The sample comprised peripheral blood. The receptors originated from a woman aged 60-75 years with acute or convalescent COVID-19.

The chain links TRBV6-5 to TRBJ1-4, with D perhaps matching TRBD1 (5 bases). CDR3 length: 14 residues. CDR1 and CDR2 from the germline V gene are MNHEY and SVGAGI. V lost 7 bases to trimming and J lost 5 bases, with 14 bases between them. The CDR3 nucleotides read TGTGCCAGCACGACCGGGGACTTGAATGAAAAACTGTTTTTT. Translating it yields CASTTGDLNEKLFF.

To note about this clone: The junction departs from germline at one end; a sequencing error may be responsible. The chain uses TRBV11-3 and TRBJ2-7, with 9 nucleotides matching TRBD1. CDR3 size: 11 residues. The germline gives CDR1 SGHNT, CDR2 YENEEA. CDR3 region: CASSFWDREHF. In nucleotides, the CDR3 is TGTGCCAGCAGCTTTTGGGACAGGGAACACTTC.

Only one count was recorded for this clone. This chain uses TRBV11-3 with TRBJ1-1, with D possibly being TRBD1 (6 bases). Germline V gene data show CDR1 as SGHNT and CDR2 as YENEEA. Trimming took off 6 bases at V and 8 bases at J, with 16 bases between the two ends. The CDR3 has 13 amino acids. The CDR3: CASRGQTGKEAFF. The CDR3 DNA reads as TGTGCCAGCAGAGGACAGACCGGGAAGGAAGCTTTCTTT.

CDR3: CASRGGTGRFSNQPQHF. CDR3 sequence (DNA): TGTGCCAGCAGAGGGGGGACAGGGCGATTTAGCAATCAGCCCCAGCATTTT. The chain uses TRBV28 and TRBJ1-5, with 9 bases lining up with TRBD1. This CDR3 spans 17 amino acids. The junction had 9 bases not matched to a gene; V was cut back by 6 bases and J by 0 bases. From germline, CDR1 is MDHEN and CDR2 SYDVKM.

With regard to this clone: Sequence at one end of the junction differs from germline and may be a read error. V is TRBV6-2 or TRBV6-3 and J is TRBJ1-1; 7 bases line up with TRBD1. The CDR3 is made up of 15 amino acids. Per germline, CDR1 MNHEY and CDR2 SVGEGT. CDR3 sequence (DNA): TGTGCCAGCAGTTACGAAACCCCCAAAACGACAGGGCTGATCTTT. Its protein is CASSYETPKTTGLIF.

This chain uses TRBV14 with TRBJ2-1; 13 bases are a match to TRBD2. The V and J ends lost 0 bases and 6 bases, in that order; junction bases with no gene match: 5. The CDR3 spans 17 residues. CDR1 is SGHDN, CDR2 FVKESK, per germline. The CDR3 sequence is CASSQDAGLAGSNEQFF. The CDR3 DNA reads as TGTGCCAGCAGCCAAGACGCGGGACTAGCGGGATCCAATGAGCAGTTCTTC.

The V call is TRBV28, the J call TRBJ2-1; TRBD2 agrees at 7 bases. V lost 2 bases to trimming and J lost 7 bases; unmatched junction nucleotides: 2. The germline CDR1 and CDR2 sequences are MDHEN and SYDVKM. The CDR3 loop spans 13 amino acids. The CDR3 nucleotides are TGTGCCAGCAGTTTACAGGGAGGGAATGAGCAGTTCTTC. Translated, it gives CASSLQGGNEQFF.

This chain uses TRBV5-5 with TRBJ1-5, with D tentatively TRBD1 (6 bases). Per the germline V gene, CDR1 is SGHKS and CDR2 is YYEKEE (reference sequence). Trimming pared 0 bases from V and 4 bases from J, leaving 11 bases between. There are 15 residues in the CDR3. In DNA form, the CDR3 reads TGTGCCAGCAGCTTGGAAGTTAGGGGGAATCAGCCCCAGCATTTT. Its translation: CASSLEVRGNQPQHF.

This rearrangement joins TRBV6-6 to TRBJ1-5; D might be TRBD1 (6 bases). The V gene's germline CDR1 is MNHNY and CDR2 SVGAGI (reference sequence). This CDR3 has 13 amino acids. The V gene lost 5 bases and the J gene lost 4 bases, with 9 bases spanning the gap. The CDR3 region is CASSTTGNQPQHF. Here the CDR3 DNA reads TGTGCCAGCAGTACCACAGGGAATCAGCCCCAGCATTTT.

This chain links TRBV28 with TRBJ1-5, with D perhaps matching TRBD1 (6 bases). V was pared by 6 bases and J by 9 bases, with 15 bases between. The CDR3 spans 13 residues. Germline V gene data show CDR1 as MDHEN and CDR2 as SYDVKM. The CDR3 DNA is TGTGCCAGCAGCTCAGGGGCCGCCCGGCCCCAGCATTTT. Translation: CASSSGAARPQHF.

The chain combines TRBV30 with TRBJ1-6; 8 bases fit TRBD1. V dropped 8 bases and J dropped 7; count of bases not matched to a gene: 16. The CDR3 consists of 16 residues. CDR1 is GTSNPN and CDR2 is SVGIG in the germline V gene (reference sequence). The CDR3 is CAGSGGQGGGNSPLHF. The CDR3 DNA reads TGTGCCGGTTCTGGCGGACAGGGAGGGGGAAATTCACCCCTCCACTTT.

The V call is TRBV7-2, the J call TRBJ1-1; 10 nucleotides match TRBD1. Germline CDR1 is SGHTA and CDR2 is FQGNSA. With 5 bases clipped from V and 13 bases from J, the junction kept 13 bases outside the gene matches. This CDR3 is 14 amino acids long. The CDR3 DNA reads as TGTGCCAGCAGCAGAGGGGACAGGGGCAATGAGGGTTTCTTT. Its translation: CASSRGDRGNEGFF.

This sequence joins TRBV23-1 and TRBJ1-2; D might be TRBD1 (5 bases). TRBV23-1 carries the ORF label, with uncertain function. V was trimmed by 8 bases and J by 3 bases, leaving 22 bases between them. This CDR3 comprises 16 residues. The CDR3 protein is CASRIFQGTSYYGYTF. In nucleotides, the CDR3 is TGCGCCAGCCGCATCTTCCAGGGAACTTCTTACTATGGCTACACCTTC.

J is TRBJ1-1 and V is TRBV18, with no clear D. The CDR3 loop spans 13 amino acids. Trimming removed 2 bases at V and 1 base at J, with 5 bases between. Germline assignment: CDR1 KGHSH and CDR2 LQKENI. The CDR3 loop reads CASSPERNTEAFF. CDR3 bases: TGTGCCAGCTCACCAGAGAGGAACACTGAAGCTTTCTTT.

This chain uses TRBV25-1 with TRBJ1-1; tentatively, D is TRBD1 (5 bases). The CDR3 has 14 residues. From germline, CDR1 is MGHDK and CDR2 SYGVNS. V dropped 6 bases and J dropped 3 bases, with 14 bases sitting between them. The CDR3: CASRGTGGYTEAFF. The CDR3, as DNA: TGTGCCAGCAGGGGGACCGGGGGGTACACTGAAGCTTTCTTT.

The V gene is TRBV5-8, the J gene TRBJ1-2; TRBD1 agrees at 7 bases. The germline gives CDR1 SGHTS, CDR2 YDEGEE. The CDR3 consists of 17 residues. The trim removed 5 bases at V and 6 bases at J, leaving 19 bases unmatched. In DNA form, the CDR3 reads TGTGCCAGCAGGTGGCCCTCCGGGACAGAAAGGAGTAATGGCTACACCTTC. As protein: CASRWPSGTERSNGYTF.

This clone was recorded a few times. The V and J genes are TRBV20-1 and TRBJ1-1; no firm D call. The CDR3 has 10 amino acids. From germline, CDR1 is DFQATT and CDR2 SNEGSKA (reference sequence). Trimming removed 4 bases at V and 4 bases at J, with 4 bases between. CDR3 nucleotide sequence: TGCAGTGCTACGGGCACTGAAGCTTTCTTT. It is translated as CSATGTEAFF.

The chain uses TRBV6-1 and TRBJ1-5, with D possibly matching TRBD1 (5 bases). The CDR3 is 16 amino acids. The V gene's germline CDR1 is MNHNS and CDR2 SASEGT. V lost 4 bases, J lost 0 bases, and 13 bases lay in between. The CDR3 region has the DNA TGTGCCAGCAGTGGGGGGGTGGTTGGTAGCAATCAGCCCCAGCATTTT. It encodes CASSGGVVGSNQPQHF.

The chain joins TRBV19 to TRBJ1-1; the match to TRBD1 covers 7 bases. Germline lookup yields CDR1 LNHDA and CDR2 SQIVND (reference sequence). The trim removed 5 bases at V and 0 bases at J, leaving 6 bases unmatched. The CDR3 totals 15 residues. The CDR3 is CASSRQGVMNTEAFF. For the CDR3, the DNA is TGTGCCAGTAGTCGACAGGGCGTAATGAACACTGAAGCTTTCTTT. Combining the CDR3 with reference TRBV19 and TRBJ1-1 gives the whole variable domain DGGITQSPKYLFRKEGQNVTLSCEQNLNHDAMYWYRQDPGQGLRLIYYSQIVNDFQKGDIAEGYSVSREKKESFPLTVTSAQKNPTAFYLCASSRQGVMNTEAFFGQGTRLTVV.

V usage is TRBV18 and J usage is TRBJ2-5, with a weak D call TRBD2 (6 bases). Germline V gene sequence: CDR1 KGHSH, CDR2 LQKENI. CDR3 length: 14 residues. Trimming pared 2 bases from V and 4 bases from J, leaving 11 bases between. In DNA form, the CDR3 reads TGTGCCAGCTCACCAATGATGGAGGGAGAGACCCAGTACTTC. Protein: CASSPMMEGETQYF.

The chain employs TRBV7-9 and TRBJ2-1; a weak D match, TRBD1 (6 bases). The CDR3 loop spans 14 amino acids. Looked up from germline, CDR1 is SEHNR and CDR2 is FQNEAQ (reference sequence). Trimming stripped 3 bases from V and 5 bases from J, with 11 bases between. The CDR3 DNA reads TGTGCCAGCAGCTTCCGGACAGACGACAATGAGCAGTTCTTC. It encodes CASSFRTDDNEQFF.